The rows below give T cell receptor beta chains drawn from one sample of a study of CD8+ T cells in alopecia areata. Generated by immunoSEQ multiplex PCR, the TCRdb table keeps only in-frame clones and is missing some. The sample consists of around 120,000 clones, around two fifths of them appearing once. Sequenced: CD4+ T cells sorted from blood. The receptors shown here come from a human donor with alopecia areata. Both conserved end residues are part of each CDR3. The D gene is left open where the match is weak. Only some rows state a clone size, as once, few, many or a class for expanded clones.

J gene	clone size	D gene	V gene	CDR3 protein	CDR3 DNA
TRBJ2-3	.	.	TRBV7-2	CASSLGLIITDTQYF	TGTGCCAGCAGCTTGGGATTAATCATCACAGATACGCAGTATTTT
TRBJ1-1	few	.	TRBV18	CASSPLSENGDTEAFF	TGTGCCAGCTCACCACTAAGCGAAAATGGGGACACTGAAGCTTTCTTT
TRBJ1-2	.	TRBD1	TRBV29-1	CSVGGTAYGYTF	TGCAGCGTTGGCGGGACAGCCTATGGCTACACCTTC
TRBJ2-7	.	.	TRBV7-9	CASSLAPTYEQYF	TGTGCCAGCAGCTTAGCGCCGACCTACGAGCAGTACTTC
TRBJ2-7	.	.	TRBV5-1	CASSLGEEGIEQYF	TGCGCCAGCAGCCTTGGGGAGGAGGGCATCGAGCAGTACTTC
TRBJ2-5	few	.	TRBV15	CATSRPDRRQETQYF	TGTGCCACCAGCAGGCCCGACAGGAGGCAAGAGACCCAGTACTTC
TRBJ2-7	few	TRBD1	TRBV29-1	CSVVGGTGRTYEQYF	TGCAGCGTTGTTGGGGGGACAGGAAGAACTTACGAGCAGTACTTC
TRBJ1-6	few	.	TRBV29-1	CSVRGHPNSPLHF	TGCAGCGTTAGGGGACACCCAAATTCACCCCTCCACTTT
TRBJ2-7	.	.	TRBV7-9	CASSLTGSFYEQYF	TGTGCCAGCAGCTTGACGGGTTCCTTCTACGAGCAGTACTTC
TRBJ1-1	.	.	TRBV7-3	CASSRGLNTEAFF	TGTGCCAGCAGCCGGGGCCTGAACACTGAAGCTTTCTTT
TRBJ2-5	few	TRBD1	TRBV4-3	CASSRDREETQYF	TGCGCCAGCAGCCGAGACAGGGAGGAGACCCAGTACTTC
TRBJ2-1	.	.	TRBV20-1	CSAPPVAEQFF	TGCAGTGCCCCGCCGGTCGCCGAGCAGTTCTTC
TRBJ2-1	.	TRBD2	TRBV5-1	CASSLGTSGRYNEQFF	TGCGCCAGCAGCTTGGGGACTAGCGGCCGATACAATGAGCAGTTCTTC
TRBJ2-2	.	TRBD1	TRBV4-3	CASSQAQGQGETGELFF	TGCGCCAGCAGCCAAGCCCAAGGACAGGGTGAAACCGGGGAGCTGTTTTTT
TRBJ2-7	.	TRBD2	TRBV28	CASSLSLAAYEQYF	TGTGCCAGCAGTTTGAGCCTAGCGGCCTACGAGCAGTACTTC
TRBJ2-7	once	TRBD1	TRBV7-2	CASSFSDRLTHEQYF	TGTGCCAGCAGCTTCTCGGACAGGCTGACTCACGAGCAGTACTTC
TRBJ2-3	.	.	TRBV6-6	CASSRAGTDTQYF	TGTGCCAGCAGTCGGGCCGGCACAGATACGCAGTATTTT
TRBJ2-5	few	TRBD1	TRBV29-1	CSVGGRQGETQYF	TGCAGCGTTGGGGGCAGACAGGGAGAGACCCAGTACTTC
TRBJ2-7	.	.	TRBV29-1	CSDWTGPLAVAAYEQYF	TGCAGCGATTGGACAGGGCCACTAGCGGTTGCAGCCTACGAGCAGTACTTC
TRBJ1-5	few	.	TRBV2	CASSAQGSGNQPQHF	TGTGCCAGCAGTGCTCAGGGAAGCGGCAATCAGCCCCAGCATTTT
TRBJ1-1	.	.	TRBV4-2	CASSQTATRTNTEAFF	TGTGCCAGCAGCCAAACAGCGACCAGAACGAACACTGAAGCTTTCTTT
TRBJ2-5	.	.	TRBV6-5	CASRAVRDGETQYF	TGTGCCAGCAGGGCGGTAAGGGACGGGGAGACCCAGTACTTC
TRBJ2-3	.	.	TRBV11-2	CASSLEILPRYTQYF	TGTGCCAGCAGCTTAGAAATCCTTCCCCGCTATACGCAGTATTTT
TRBJ2-7	few	TRBD2	TRBV28	CASSLSLGGWYF	TGTGCCAGCAGTTTAAGCCTGGGAGGGTGGTACTTC
TRBJ2-3	.	TRBD1	TRBV4-1	CASSQQQGTDTQYF	TGCGCCAGCAGCCAACAACAGGGGACAGATACGCAGTATTTT
TRBJ2-7	.	TRBD1	TRBV6-5	CASRTGTYEQYF	TGTGCCAGCAGGACAGGGACCTACGAGCAGTACTTC
TRBJ2-5	medium-sized	.	TRBV7-2	CASSLAATRETQYF	TGTGCCAGCAGCTTAGCCGCCACTCGAGAGACCCAGTACTTC
TRBJ1-2	few	.	TRBV29-1	CSVVRMYTRGAFGYTF	TGCAGCGTTGTTCGAATGTATACCCGGGGCGCCTTTGGCTACACCTTC
TRBJ2-2	.	.	TRBV6-6	CASSYLQGGTGELFF	TGTGCCAGCAGTTATTTACAGGGAGGCACCGGGGAGCTGTTTTTT
TRBJ2-6	.	.	TRBV29-1	CSVKVQSSGANVLTF	TGCAGCGTTAAAGTACAGAGCTCTGGGGCCAACGTCCTGACTTTC
TRBJ2-3	.	.	TRBV7-2	CASQGGTDTQYF	TGTGCCAGCCAGGGGGGGACAGATACGCAGTATTTT
TRBJ2-7	.	.	TRBV7-2	CASSLVQAGEQYF	TGTGCCAGCAGCTTAGTGCAGGCGGGGGAGCAGTACTTC
TRBJ1-1	few	.	TRBV19	CASSIGMNTEAFF	TGTGCCAGTAGTATCGGGATGAACACTGAAGCTTTCTTT